The present T cell receptor (beta chain) was sequenced within a study of graft-versus-host responses after intestinal transplantation. Study findings and constraints: GvH clones surfaced in recipient marrow, some emerging earlier in ileum or blood.

This clone appeared a few times. Antigen unknown. Other DNA sequences within the sample encode an identical CDR3. Graft material was processed, releasing intraepithelial and lamina propria lymphocytes. The CDR3 has 12 amino acids. Germline V gene lookup returns CDR1 LNHDA and CDR2 SQIVND (reference sequence). V was clipped by 9 bases and J by 0 bases, with 8 bases between them. Method: immunoSEQ multiplex PCR; TCRdb's copy keeps in-frame clones and lacks some. The table shows 7,500 to 8,500 clones, with around two thirds occurring only once. J is TRBJ2-5 and V is TRBV19; maybe TRBD2 (5 bases). The sample in question was ileum tissue, obtained roughly 490 days after intestinal transplant. This receptor was identified in a human patient who received an intestinal transplant, so some T cells may come from the graft donor. The CDR3 bases are TGTGCCAGCCCGGGATACCAAGAGACCCAGTACTTC. Residues: CASPGYQETQYF.